This TCR beta chain was recorded in a study of CD8+CD57+ T cells in acquired aplastic anemia. About the study: DNA recovered from sorted CD4+ and CD8+ cells had a mean of around 3.3 ug.

CDR3 and TCR beta VDJ profiling relied on a genomic DNA template. MiXCR, run by TCRdb on the reads, gives a single entry per CDR3 protein. The sample records some 280,000 distinct CDR3 sequences, roughly half being singletons. This clonotype was observed at least ten times. Sequencing was done on a sample of sorted CD4+, CD8+, or CD8+CD57+ T cells (not recorded which) from PBMCs. The sequence derives from a human donor with severe aplastic anemia or a healthy control (not recorded which).

CDR3 protein: CASSIDSSYEQYF. For the CDR3, the DNA is TGTGCCAGCAGTATTGACAGCTCCTACGAGCAGTACTTC. This chain links TRBV11-3 with TRBJ2-7, with D tentatively TRBD1 (5 bases). The CDR3 runs to 13 residues. Trimming took off 6 bases at V and 0 bases at J, with 9 bases between the two ends. Germline lookup yields CDR1 SGHNT and CDR2 YENEEA.